This T cell receptor (beta chain) was obtained from a study of blood T cell repertoires in COVID-19. The overall study: Some COVID-19 samples were acute and others convalescent; all came from the United States, Italy and Spain. Sources were T cells, B-cell-depleted T cells, or PBMCs; the material itself was cDNA or gDNA.

The CDR3 is 14 residues long. Germline values: CDR1 SGHRS, CDR2 YFSETQ. The ends were cut back, 0 bases at V and 8 bases at J, with 14 bases in the middle. As processed by the authors: Amplification from reference gene primers served as the basis for estimated nucleated cell counts. Data came from immunoSEQ multiplex PCR; TCRdb stores just in-frame clones and leaves some out. Clone size and V and J calls were adopted from that table, with D and trimming inferred from the DNA. This sample yields 250,000 to 350,000 clones, of which about 88% are seen a single time; about an eighth belongs to the top ten.

This chain uses TRBV5-1 with TRBJ1-1, with a weak D call TRBD1 (5 bases). Sequenced input: peripheral blood. This TCR derives from a woman in her sixties or seventies with acute or convalescent COVID-19. The CDR3 DNA follows: TGCGCCAGCAGCTTGGTAGAGGGGACTCCCGAAGCTTTCTTT. The encoded protein is CASSLVEGTPEAFF.